This note documents a single T cell receptor (beta chain) sequence. The antigen remains unidentified. One end of the junction does not line up with germline, which may come from a read error. This specimen comes from a study of graft-versus-host responses after intestinal transplantation. Overall study: Recipients were all induced with anti-thymocyte globulin, then given tacrolimus and steroids for around 3 years. The study, taken as a whole, reports: Researchers found peak circulating GvH clone levels linked to early post-transplant HvG declines. Ileal or blood samples showed some GvH clones first, and such clones were also found in recipient marrow.

Sequenced by immunoSEQ multiplex PCR; TCRdb stores in-frame clones only, minus some. This table holds roughly 100,000 clones, 87% found once. This sequence was found in a human donor who received an intestinal transplant. This material consisted of unstimulated CD4+ T cells sorted from spleen or lymph node cells, taken before intestinal transplant.

The CDR3 sequence is CASSPPSRGGETQYF. For the CDR3, the DNA is TGTGCCAGCTCTCCACCTTCGAGGGGTGGGGAGACCCAGTACTTC. The chain combines TRBV18 with TRBJ2-5; D is tentatively TRBD1 or TRBD2 (5 bases each). The CDR3 is 15 amino acids. From germline, CDR1 is KGHSH and CDR2 LQKENI.